Detailed here is one T cell receptor beta chain. The length of the CDR3 is 14 residues. Germline values: CDR1 MNHEY, CDR2 SVGEGT. V gave up 2 bases and J gave up 2 bases, with 7 bases separating them. The table came from immunoSEQ multiplex PCR; TCRdb's copy has only in-frame clones and leaves some out. This table has 180,000 or so clones, 80% to 95% appearing once. The data were taken from a study of T cell responses to AZD1222 COVID-19 vaccine. This TCR was sampled from an adult who received the AZD1222 COVID-19 vaccine. The chain employs TRBV6-2 or TRBV6-3 and TRBJ2-1, with TRBD1 as a possible D gene (5 bases). The sample was peripheral blood, taken 28 days after the second AZD1222 dose. In DNA, the CDR3 is TGTGCCAGCAGTTACACGGACACCTACAATGAGCAGTTCTTC. Protein product: CASSYTDTYNEQFF.